A single sample is the source of the 24 T cell receptor beta chains below, sequenced in a study of T cells of healthy individuals. One entry per CDR3 protein, called by TCRdb with MiXCR from the 5' RACE reads. The sample includes tens of thousands of distinct CDR3 sequences, more than 4.5% seen only once; the top ten take over 9%. Receptors were obtained from a human donor in good health.

In its sample, this clonotype was seen many times. The chain joins TRBV3-1 to TRBJ1-3, with D unresolved. The CDR3 totals 14 residues. Germline V gives CDR1 LGHDT, CDR2 YNNKEL (reference sequence). V lost 1 base to trimming and J lost 1 base, with 5 bases between them. CDR3 sequence: CASSQAGSGNTIYF. CDR3 coding DNA: TGTGCCAGCAGCCAAGCTGGGTCTGGAAACACCATATATTTT.

This clonotype was picked up many times. The rearrangement uses TRBV14 and TRBJ1-3; no reliable D call. The ends were cut back, 1 base at V and 2 bases at J, with 3 bases in the middle. This CDR3 comprises 13 residues. The germline V gene has CDR1 SGHDN and CDR2 FVKESK. This CDR3 is CASSQGAGNTIYF. CDR3 in DNA: TGTGCCAGCAGCCAAGGGGCTGGAAACACCATATATTTT.

This clonotype was seen many times. This chain links TRBV6-5 with TRBJ1-2; D perhaps matches TRBD1 (6 bases). The germline V and J ends were trimmed by 2 bases and 5 bases, with 15 bases remaining between them. Germline lookup yields CDR1 MNHEY and CDR2 SVGAGI. The CDR3 is 15 amino acids. The CDR3 sequence: CASSYGTGRSYGYTF. As DNA, the CDR3 is TGTGCCAGCAGTTACGGTACAGGGCGGTCGTATGGCTACACCTTC.

This clonotype was recorded at least ten times. The V call is TRBV20-1, the J call TRBJ2-5; 9 positions match TRBD2. Trimming cost V 5 bases and J 4 bases; bases outside gene matches: 11. Per germline, CDR1 DFQATT and CDR2 SNEGSKA (reference sequence). The CDR3 loop spans 15 amino acids. The CDR3 DNA reads TGCAGTGCTCAACGATTGGGACTAGCATCAGAGACCCAGTACTTC. It specifies CSAQRLGLASETQYF.

This clonotype was seen many times. The V call is TRBV15, the J call TRBJ1-1; 7 bases map to TRBD1. Trimming took 4 bases from V and 8 from J; bases not matched to a gene: 10. Per germline, CDR1 LNHNV and CDR2 YYDKDF (reference sequence). The CDR3 has 14 residues. CDR3 DNA: TGTGCCACCAGCACCACGGGACAGTCGGCCGAAGCTTTCTTT. Translated, it gives CATSTTGQSAEAFF.

This clonotype came up many times. This sequence joins TRBV7-2 and TRBJ1-1; D is perhaps TRBD1 (5 bases). The ends were cut back, 6 bases at V and 4 bases at J, with 24 bases in the middle. Germline loops: CDR1 SGHTA, CDR2 FQGNSA. The CDR3 loop spans 17 amino acids. Here the CDR3 DNA reads TGTGCCAGCAGACTAACCCCAGCCCGTGGGGCCGGCACTGAAGCTTTCTTT. As protein: CASRLTPARGAGTEAFF.

This clonotype was recorded a few times. J is TRBJ1-1 and V is TRBV27; the match to TRBD1 covers 11 bases. V was clipped by 0 bases and J by 5 bases; unmatched bases: 8. This CDR3 region has 17 residues. Germline values: CDR1 MNHEY, CDR2 SMNVEV (reference sequence). The CDR3 reads CASSLSGTGGPITEAFF. CDR3 in DNA: TGTGCCAGCAGTTTATCCGGGACAGGGGGACCAATTACTGAAGCTTTCTTT.

There are many counts of this clonotype. The V gene is TRBV12-3 or TRBV12-4, the J gene TRBJ2-7; D possibly corresponds to TRBD1 (5 bases). The CDR3 sequence is 13 residues long. V lost 8 bases to trimming and J lost 5 bases, with 16 bases between them. The CDR3 coding sequence is TGTGCCAGCGGAAAAAGGGGCTTCGACGAGCAGTACTTC. It codes for CASGKRGFDEQYF.

This clonotype was observed at least ten times. CDR3 residues: CASSPREGPSGYTF. In DNA form, the CDR3 reads TGTGCCAGCAGCCCTCGGGAGGGGCCATCTGGCTACACCTTC. The chain combines TRBV7-8 with TRBJ1-2, with D tentatively TRBD1 (5 bases). CDR1 and CDR2 from the germline V gene are SGHVS and FQNEAQ. V shed 5 bases and J shed 7 bases, with 17 bases lying between them. CDR3 length equals 14 residues.

This clonotype has ten or more counts. This sequence joins TRBV7-2 and TRBJ1-6, with D tentatively TRBD1 (5 bases). V was cut by 5 bases and J by 3 bases, with 8 bases left in between. The CDR3 totals 14 residues. Germline values: CDR1 SGHTA, CDR2 FQGNSA. The CDR3 region has the DNA TGTGCCAGCAGCCGGGACGGCTATAATTCACCCCTCCACTTT. Translated: CASSRDGYNSPLHF. Looking up the rest from reference TRBV7-2 and TRBJ1-6 gives the full variable domain: GAGVSQSPSNKVTEKGKDVELRCDPISGHTALYWYRQSLGQGLEFLIYFQGNSAPDKSGLPSDRFSAERTGGSVSTLTIQRTQQEDSAVYLCASSRDGYNSPLHFGNGTRLTVT.

In this sample, this clonotype turned up many times. The chain is built from TRBV20-1 and TRBJ2-5, with TRBD1 identical over 8 bases. J gave up 3 bases and V 3 bases, and 6 bases lay outside the gene matches. The V gene's germline CDR1 is DFQATT and CDR2 SNEGSKA (reference sequence). The CDR3 has 14 amino acids. Written as DNA, the CDR3 is TGCAGTGCTAGGACGGGACAGGTAGAAGAGACCCAGTACTTC. The encoded protein is CSARTGQVEETQYF.

At least ten counts were recorded for this clonotype. The V call is TRBV7-2, the J call TRBJ2-7, with 13 positions matching TRBD2. Germline V lookup: CDR1 SGHTA, CDR2 FQGNSA. The CDR3 is 15 amino acids. Germline trimming cut 4 bases from V and 2 bases from J; bases unmatched to any gene: 2. CDR3 residues: CASSSGLAGAYEQYF. CDR3 coding DNA: TGTGCCAGCAGCTCCGGACTAGCGGGGGCCTACGAGCAGTACTTC.

This clonotype came up many times. The chain joins TRBV7-9 to TRBJ2-1; D gene uncertain. Trimming removed 8 bases at V and 0 bases at J, with 8 bases between. CDR1 and CDR2 from the germline V gene are SEHNR and FQNEAQ (reference sequence). The CDR3 extends over 13 amino acids. DNA of the CDR3: TGTGCCAGCCGCCGCAACTCCTACAATGAGCAGTTCTTC. This encodes CASRRNSYNEQFF.

This clonotype was detected only a few times. The rearrangement uses TRBV7-2 and TRBJ1-4; the D is unclear. V was cut by 9 bases and J by 4 bases, with 15 bases left in between. The CDR3 has 14 residues. Per germline, CDR1 SGHTA and CDR2 FQGNSA. The CDR3 is CASNFGRINEKLFF. As DNA, the CDR3 is TGTGCCAGTAACTTTGGACGGATTAATGAAAAACTGTTTTTT. The whole variable domain, remainder taken from reference TRBV7-2 and TRBJ1-4, is GAGVSQSPSNKVTEKGKDVELRCDPISGHTALYWYRQSLGQGLEFLIYFQGNSAPDKSGLPSDRFSAERTGGSVSTLTIQRTQQEDSAVYLCASNFGRINEKLFFGSGTQLSVL.

This clonotype was seen ten or more times. The chain links TRBV12-3 or TRBV12-4 to TRBJ2-3; 7 nucleotides align to TRBD2. The CDR3 is made up of 15 amino acids. V shed 3 bases, J shed 4 bases, and the junction held 7 bases outside the gene matches. In DNA, the CDR3 is TGTGCCAGCAGTTTGGTGGGGGGGAGTTCAGATACGCAGTATTTT. Translated: CASSLVGGSSDTQYF.

This clonotype was seen at least ten times. V and J are TRBV6-5 and TRBJ2-3, with D maybe TRBD2 (7 bases). The CDR3 contains 16 residues. V dropped 6 bases and J dropped 4 bases, with 20 bases sitting between them. Germline loops: CDR1 MNHEY, CDR2 SVGAGI. The CDR3 protein is CASSFIWGGPADTQYF. The CDR3 DNA follows: TGTGCCAGCAGCTTCATTTGGGGGGGGCCAGCAGATACGCAGTATTTT.

This clonotype was observed at least ten times. The rearrangement links TRBV20-1 to TRBJ2-7; 8 bases map to TRBD2. The CDR3 has 14 amino acids. CDR1 DFQATT and CDR2 SNEGSKA come from the germline V gene (reference sequence). The J segment lost 4 bases and the V segment lost 5 bases, leaving 10 bases of the junction unmatched. CDR3 nucleotide sequence: TGCAGTGCTGCCCACGGCGGGGGGTTTTACGAGCAGTACTTC. This encodes CSAAHGGGFYEQYF.

This clonotype was detected many times. The chain joins TRBV2 to TRBJ2-3; D is undetermined. Per germline, CDR1 SNHLY and CDR2 FYNNEI. The CDR3 runs 12 residues. V was shortened by 8 bases and J by 4 bases, with 10 bases between the two germline ends. The CDR3 nucleotides are TGTGCCAGCTCCACCGCAGCAGATACGCAGTATTTT. This translates into CASSTAADTQYF.

This clonotype appeared many times. This chain uses TRBV7-8 with TRBJ2-3; 11 bases fit TRBD2. The germline V gene encodes CDR1 SGHVS and CDR2 FQNEAQ. This CDR3 region has 16 residues. V lost 5 bases to trimming and J lost 4 bases; unmatched junction nucleotides: 8. CDR3 region: CASSLLAGGFADTQYF. As DNA, the CDR3 is TGTGCCAGCAGCCTCCTAGCGGGAGGCTTTGCAGATACGCAGTATTTT.

A remark on this clonotype: The junction does not match germline at one end; this may be a read error. The chain carries TRBV5-6 and TRBJ2-4; TRBD2 is a possible D gene (6 bases). CDR1 and CDR2 from the germline V gene are SGHDT and YYEEEE. This CDR3 is 14 amino acids long. The CDR3 DNA follows: TGTGCCTGCAGCTTGGCGGGGTGGGTGGACATTCAGTACTTC. It encodes CACSLAGWVDIQYF.

This clonotype appeared many times. J is TRBJ1-5 and V is TRBV7-9, with TRBD1 as a possible D gene (5 bases). CDR3 size: 13 residues. V lost 1 base and J lost 5, with 6 bases in between. Per the germline V gene, CDR1 is SEHNR and CDR2 is FQNEAQ (reference sequence). CDR3 nucleotide sequence: TGTGCCAGCAGCTTAGGGGGGGATCAGCCCCAGCATTTT. This translates into CASSLGGDQPQHF. Together with reference TRBV7-9 and TRBJ1-5, the CDR3 gives the full variable domain: DTGVSQNPRHKITKRGQNVTFRCDPISEHNRLYWYRQTLGQGPEFLTYFQNEAQLEKSRLLSDRFSAERPKGSFSTLEIQRTEQGDSAMYLCASSLGGDQPQHFGDGTRLSIL.

V gene TRBV20-1 combines with J gene TRBJ1-6; D not resolved. The CDR3 length is 13 residues. The germline CDR1 and CDR2 sequences are DFQATT and SNEGSKA (reference sequence). Between the trimmed V and J ends, which lost 1 base and 6 bases, there was a span of 7 bases. CDR3: CSARGTANSPLHF. The CDR3 nucleotides are TGCAGTGCTAGAGGAACAGCTAATTCACCCCTCCACTTT.

The chain couples TRBV6-5 to TRBJ1-2; unclear D gene. The V gene lost 5 bases and the J gene lost 8 bases, with 15 bases spanning the gap. The germline CDR1 and CDR2 sequences are MNHEY and SVGAGI. This CDR3 region has 13 residues. The chain's CDR3 is CASSDAGKAGYTF. DNA for the CDR3: TGTGCCAGCAGTGATGCTGGGAAGGCGGGCTACACCTTC.

With respect to this clonotype: A much larger clone lies one base from this, so it may be a read error. This rearrangement joins TRBV7-9 to TRBJ2-5, with 9 bases that match TRBD2. CDR1 is SEHNR, CDR2 FQNEAQ, per germline (reference sequence). The CDR3 contains 17 residues. The CDR3 region is CANSLVSGGGASETQYF. The CDR3, as DNA: TGTGCCAACAGCTTAGTATCCGGCGGGGGGGCATCAGAGACCCAGTACTTC.